These 27 T cell receptor beta chains were sequenced from one sample in a study of early T cells in non-severe SARS-CoV-2 infection. A single record per CDR3 protein comes from TCRdb applying MiXCR to the 5' RACE reads. The sample contains tens of thousands of distinct CDR3 sequences, roughly 4.9% of which appear only once. The sample comprised whole blood. Receptors originate from an adult who was a healthcare worker with PCR-confirmed SARS-CoV-2 infection or an uninfected control (not recorded which).

This rearrangement joins TRBV6-5 to TRBJ2-3; 14 bases map to TRBD2. CDR1 MNHEY and CDR2 SVGAGI come from the germline V gene. CDR3 length: 18 residues. J gave up 4 bases and V 5 bases, and 11 bases lay outside the gene matches. The CDR3 sequence is CASSAILTTSGRADTQYF. CDR3 DNA: TGTGCCAGCAGTGCCATCCTCACGACTAGCGGGAGGGCAGATACGCAGTATTTT.

This clonotype appeared many times. The J gene is TRBJ1-3, the V gene TRBV12-3 or TRBV12-4; D is ambiguous. The CDR3 runs to 12 residues. Trimming stripped 5 bases from V and 0 bases from J, with 2 bases between. The CDR3 reads CASSTSGNTIYF. CDR3 nucleotides: TGTGCCAGCAGTACCTCTGGAAACACCATATATTTT.

The CDR3 DNA reads as TGCGCCAGCAGCTCAGGGTCTGGGACCGGGGAGCTGTTTTTT. It codes for CASSSGSGTGELFF. The V and J genes are TRBV5-1 and TRBJ2-2, with a tentative D call TRBD1 (5 bases). This CDR3 has 14 amino acids. The V end lost 3 bases, the J end lost 5 bases, and 11 bases lay between the germline ends. The germline gives CDR1 SGHRS, CDR2 YFSETQ.

This clonotype has a count of ten or more. The rearrangement uses TRBV27 and TRBJ2-1; 10 positions agree with TRBD2. The V gene end was trimmed by 11 bases and the J gene end by 0 bases; junction bases not matched to a gene: 7. The CDR3 is made up of 15 amino acids. Germline CDR1 reads MNHEY; CDR2 reads SMNVEV (reference sequence). In DNA, the CDR3 is TGTGCCTCCCGGACTAGCGGAAGCTCCTACAATGAGCAGTTCTTC. Its translation is CASRTSGSSYNEQFF.

The sample holds a few counts of this clonotype. This chain connects TRBV3-1 to TRBJ2-2, with TRBD1 matching over 10 bases. The CDR3 contains 16 residues. Germline V lookup: CDR1 LGHDT, CDR2 YNNKEL (reference sequence). V dropped 4 bases and J dropped 5; count of bases not matched to a gene: 7. Here the CDR3 DNA reads TGTGCCAGCAGCCCCCGGGACAGGGGAATAACCGGGGAGCTGTTTTTT. This codes for CASSPRDRGITGELFF.

The V gene is TRBV7-9, the J gene TRBJ2-7, with 7 bases matching TRBD1. V dropped 9 bases and J dropped 3; count of bases not matched to a gene: 5. CDR1 SEHNR and CDR2 FQNEAQ come from the germline V gene (reference sequence). The CDR3 sequence is 12 residues long. The CDR3 loop reads CARDRAGYEQYF. The CDR3 bases are TGTGCCAGAGACAGGGCAGGCTACGAGCAGTACTTC. The variable domain in full, with the rest retrieved from reference TRBV7-9 and TRBJ2-7, is DTGVSQNPRHKITKRGQNVTFRCDPISEHNRLYWYRQTLGQGPEFLTYFQNEAQLEKSRLLSDRFSAERPKGSFSTLEIQRTEQGDSAMYLCARDRAGYEQYFGPGTRLTVT.

This clonotype was detected only a few times. The chain links TRBV6-6 to TRBJ2-7, with 8 bases identical to TRBD2. The V gene's germline CDR1 is MNHNY and CDR2 SVGAGI (reference sequence). With 10 bases clipped from V and 5 bases from J, the junction kept 7 bases outside the gene matches. The CDR3 loop spans 12 amino acids. CDR3 nucleotides: TGTGCCACCAGCGGGAGATACCACGAGCAGTACTTC. Its translation is CATSGRYHEQYF.

This clonotype was observed a few times. V is TRBV11-2 and J is TRBJ2-3; 10 nucleotides line up with TRBD2. Germline CDR1 and CDR2: SGHAT and FQNNGV. This CDR3 has 15 amino acids. After removal of 6 bases from V and 2 bases from J, the junction contained 5 bases not matched to a gene. CDR3 region: CASRRGLAATDTQYF. CDR3 DNA sequence: TGTGCCAGCAGGAGAGGACTAGCGGCCACAGATACGCAGTATTTT.

In DNA form, the CDR3 reads TGTGCCAGCAGTTTCAGGGGTTCCAAAAACATTCAGTACTTC. Translated: CASSFRGSKNIQYF. This chain links TRBV28 with TRBJ2-4; a weak D match, TRBD1 (6 bases). The CDR3 is 14 amino acids. V was trimmed by 3 bases and J by 2 bases, leaving 8 bases between them. CDR1 is MDHEN, CDR2 SYDVKM, per germline.

This clonotype was counted many times. V usage is TRBV7-9 and J usage is TRBJ1-1; D is unresolved. Germline V gene sequence: CDR1 SEHNR, CDR2 FQNEAQ (reference sequence). Trimming took off 3 bases at V and 1 base at J, with 15 bases between the two ends. The CDR3 contains 16 residues. CDR3 nucleotide sequence: TGTGCCAGCAGCTTCCCAGCGGGCGCTGGGAACACTGAAGCTTTCTTT. Amino acids: CASSFPAGAGNTEAFF.

This clonotype was detected ten times or more. The rearrangement uses TRBV5-5 and TRBJ2-7, with 11 bases aligning to TRBD2. Germline CDR1 is SGHKS and CDR2 is YYEKEE (reference sequence). With V trimmed by 3 bases and J by 3 bases, 5 bases remained unmatched. The CDR3 length is 15 residues. The CDR3 DNA reads TGTGCCAGCAGCTGGGGACTAGCGGCCAACTACGAGCAGTACTTC. Translation gives CASSWGLAANYEQYF.

This clonotype was seen a handful of times. The rearrangement links TRBV19 to TRBJ1-5; D call uncertain. V lost 7 bases, J lost 1 base, and 8 bases lay in between. The CDR3 runs 13 residues. CDR1 and CDR2 from the germline V gene are LNHDA and SQIVND (reference sequence). The CDR3 loop is CASTFGSNQPQHF. DNA for the CDR3: TGTGCCAGTACGTTTGGGAGCAATCAGCCCCAGCATTTT.

This clonotype showed up just a few times. This rearrangement joins TRBV19 to TRBJ2-3; 8 bases are a match to TRBD1. The CDR3 sequence is 16 residues long. Germline values: CDR1 LNHDA, CDR2 SQIVND (reference sequence). Germline trimming cut 7 bases from V and 1 base from J; bases unmatched to any gene: 10. The DNA for the CDR3 is TGTGCCAGTACCCCCGGGACAGGAAAACGCACAGATACGCAGTATTTT. It is translated as CASTPGTGKRTDTQYF. The full variable domain, its missing parts supplied by reference TRBV19 and TRBJ2-3, is DGGITQSPKYLFRKEGQNVTLSCEQNLNHDAMYWYRQDPGQGLRLIYYSQIVNDFQKGDIAEGYSVSREKKESFPLTVTSAQKNPTAFYLCASTPGTGKRTDTQYFGPGTRLTVL.

This clonotype appeared many times. The chain uses TRBV4-3 and TRBJ2-1; weak D call: TRBD2 (6 bases). The CDR3 runs 17 residues. Germline CDR1 is LGHNA and CDR2 is YSLEER. With 0 bases removed from V and 0 bases from J, the gap between germline ends came to 12 bases. As DNA, the CDR3 is TGCGCCAGCAGCCAAGATTTCTTCGGGAGCTCCTACAATGAGCAGTTCTTC. Translated: CASSQDFFGSSYNEQFF.

The table lists this clonotype with a few counts. The chain is built from TRBV6-6 and TRBJ2-7; 13 nucleotides line up with TRBD2. The CDR3 runs 17 residues. Losses at the gene ends were 2 bases for V and 7 bases for J; bases not matched to a gene: 11. From germline, CDR1 is MNHNY and CDR2 SVGAGI (reference sequence). The DNA of the CDR3 is TGTGCCAGCAGTTACCTGAAAGGACTAGCGGGAGCGGGTGAGCAGTACTTC. Translation gives CASSYLKGLAGAGEQYF.

This clonotype was observed at least ten times. The J gene is TRBJ2-7, the V gene TRBV11-3; D possibly matches TRBD1 or TRBD2 (5 bases each). The germline gives CDR1 SGHNT, CDR2 YENEEA. The CDR3 runs to 13 residues. Trimming stripped 4 bases from V and 6 bases from J, with 13 bases between. CDR3 in DNA: TGTGCCAGCAGCTGGGGCGTTGGGGGCGAGCAGTACTTC. Translation gives CASSWGVGGEQYF.

This clonotype has at least ten counts. This sequence joins TRBV19 and TRBJ2-3; D is unclear. Germline loops: CDR1 LNHDA, CDR2 SQIVND (reference sequence). Trimming shortened V by 6 bases and J by 1 base, and 8 bases separated the two germline ends. There are 13 residues in the CDR3. The CDR3 loop reads CASRQEGTDTQYF. The CDR3 region has the DNA TGTGCCAGTAGGCAAGAGGGCACAGATACGCAGTATTTT.

The table lists this clonotype with many counts. DNA for the CDR3: TGTGCCAGCAGCCAGACATCGGGAGTCGACGAGCAGTACTTC. This translates into CASSQTSGVDEQYF. The rearrangement uses TRBV11-2 and TRBJ2-7; possibly TRBD2 for D (6 bases). V dropped 5 bases and J dropped 5 bases, with 16 bases sitting between them. Germline V gene sequence: CDR1 SGHAT, CDR2 FQNNGV. The CDR3 runs 14 residues. The full variable domain, rest sourced from reference TRBV11-2 and TRBJ2-7, is EAGVAQSPRYKIIEKRQSVAFWCNPISGHATLYWYQQILGQGPKLLIQFQNNGVVDDSQLPKDRFSAERLKGVDSTLKIQPAKLEDSAVYLCASSQTSGVDEQYFGPGTRLTVT.

The sample holds many counts of this clonotype. The rearrangement joins TRBV27 to TRBJ1-5, with TRBD1 as a possible D gene (5 bases). The CDR3 runs to 14 residues. CDR1 and CDR2 from the germline V gene are MNHEY and SMNVEV (reference sequence). Trimming stripped 4 bases from V and 5 bases from J, with 12 bases between. CDR3 in DNA: TGTGCCAGCAGTTCAGGGTTACTGCATCAGCCCCAGCATTTT. This codes for CASSSGLLHQPQHF.

The sample holds a few counts of this clonotype. V and J are TRBV18 and TRBJ1-1, with a tentative D call TRBD1 (5 bases). The CDR3 length is 15 residues. V was trimmed by 1 base and J by 1 base, leaving 10 bases between them. Germline CDR1 reads KGHSH; CDR2 reads LQKENI. The CDR3 is CASSPRDGGNTEAFF. The CDR3 bases are TGTGCCAGCTCACCACGGGACGGCGGGAACACTGAAGCTTTCTTT.

This clonotype was seen many times. This chain joins TRBV6-5 and TRBJ2-2; 8 bases fit TRBD1. In germline, CDR1 is MNHEY, CDR2 SVGAGI. The CDR3 length is 16 residues. V gave up 2 bases and J gave up 6 bases; unmatched junction bases: 8. CDR3 sequence reads: CASSYRDRGGPGELFF. DNA of the CDR3: TGTGCCAGCAGTTACAGAGACAGGGGAGGTCCCGGGGAGCTGTTTTTT.

This clonotype was seen many times. The chain couples TRBV7-2 to TRBJ1-1; no clear D. The CDR3 loop spans 12 amino acids. V was pared by 7 bases and J by 0 bases, with 6 bases between. Germline V CDR1 and CDR2: SGHTA, FQGNSA. The CDR3, as DNA: TGTGCCAGCACGGGCGTGAACACTGAAGCTTTCTTT. Protein: CASTGVNTEAFF.

This clonotype turned up a few times. The chain links TRBV12-3 or TRBV12-4 to TRBJ2-3; TRBD2 matches at 10 bases. V gave up 2 bases and J gave up 3 bases; unmatched junction bases: 2. The CDR3 loop spans 15 amino acids. The CDR3 nucleotides are TGTGCCAGCAGTTTAAGACTAGCGGGTACAGATACGCAGTATTTT. Protein sequence: CASSLRLAGTDTQYF.

This clonotype was detected ten times or more. This rearrangement joins TRBV12-3 or TRBV12-4 to TRBJ1-1, with D hard to call. The length of the CDR3 is 14 residues. V was cut by 2 bases and J by 4 bases, with 11 bases left in between. Written as DNA, the CDR3 is TGTGCCAGCAGTTTACTGGGTAGTGTCACTGAAGCTTTCTTT. Amino acids: CASSLLGSVTEAFF.

This clonotype was counted only a few times. The V call is TRBV7-2, the J call TRBJ2-4; D gene uncertain. In germline, CDR1 is SGHTA, CDR2 FQGNSA. The V end lost 1 base, the J end lost 4 bases, and 14 bases lay between the germline ends. This CDR3 is built from 16 residues. The CDR3 region has the DNA TGTGCCAGCAGCTTAGACAGTGGGATGAAGAAAAACATTCAGTACTTC. Protein sequence: CASSLDSGMKKNIQYF.

This clonotype was found many times. The chain combines TRBV15 with TRBJ1-5; 9 nucleotides match TRBD1. Trimming cost V 0 bases and J 7 bases; bases outside gene matches: 7. This CDR3 has 16 residues. Germline V gene sequence: CDR1 LNHNV, CDR2 YYDKDF (reference sequence). CDR3 sequence: CATSRDTPDRGQPQHF. The CDR3 DNA reads TGTGCCACCAGCAGAGATACCCCGGACAGGGGCCAGCCCCAGCATTTT.

This clonotype has a count of ten or more. V is TRBV19 and J is TRBJ2-2; 9 bases agree with TRBD2. From germline, CDR1 is LNHDA and CDR2 SQIVND (reference sequence). The ends lost 3 bases at V and 4 bases at J; junction bases unmatched: 12. The CDR3 spans 18 residues. The CDR3 here is CASSIKYSGRRGTGELFF. CDR3 coding DNA: TGTGCCAGTAGTATCAAGTATAGCGGGAGAAGGGGCACCGGGGAGCTGTTTTTT.